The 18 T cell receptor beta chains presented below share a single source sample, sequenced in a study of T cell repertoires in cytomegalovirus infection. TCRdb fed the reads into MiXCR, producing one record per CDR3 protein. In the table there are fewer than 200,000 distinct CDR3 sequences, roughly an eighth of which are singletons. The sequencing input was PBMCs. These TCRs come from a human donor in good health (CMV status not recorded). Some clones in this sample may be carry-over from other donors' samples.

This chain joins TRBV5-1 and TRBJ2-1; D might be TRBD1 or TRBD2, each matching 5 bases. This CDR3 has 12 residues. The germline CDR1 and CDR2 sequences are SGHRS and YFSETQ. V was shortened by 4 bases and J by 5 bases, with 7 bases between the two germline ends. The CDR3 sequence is CASSRDHNEQFF. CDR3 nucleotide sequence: TGCGCCAGCAGCAGGGACCACAATGAGCAGTTCTTC.

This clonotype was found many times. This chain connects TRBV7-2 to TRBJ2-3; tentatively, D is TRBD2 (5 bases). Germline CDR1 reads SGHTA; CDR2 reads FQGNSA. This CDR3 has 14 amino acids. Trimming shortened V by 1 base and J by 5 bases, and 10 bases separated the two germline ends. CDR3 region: CASSLEGAIDTQYF. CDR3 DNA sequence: TGTGCCAGCAGCTTAGAGGGAGCAATAGATACGCAGTATTTT.

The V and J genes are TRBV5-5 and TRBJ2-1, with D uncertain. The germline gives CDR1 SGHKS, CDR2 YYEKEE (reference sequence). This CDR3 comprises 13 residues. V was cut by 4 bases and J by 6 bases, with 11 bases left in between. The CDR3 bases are TGTGCCAGCAGCCCCCCTAGGGCCAATGAGCAGTTCTTC. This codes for CASSPPRANEQFF.

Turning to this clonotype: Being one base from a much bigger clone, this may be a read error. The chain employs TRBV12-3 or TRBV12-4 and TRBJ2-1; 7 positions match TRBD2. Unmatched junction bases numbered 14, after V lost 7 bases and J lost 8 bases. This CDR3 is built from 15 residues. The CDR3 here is CASTPLARGPHEQFF. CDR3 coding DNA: TGTGCCAGCACCCCACTAGCGAGAGGGCCGCATGAGCAGTTCTTC.

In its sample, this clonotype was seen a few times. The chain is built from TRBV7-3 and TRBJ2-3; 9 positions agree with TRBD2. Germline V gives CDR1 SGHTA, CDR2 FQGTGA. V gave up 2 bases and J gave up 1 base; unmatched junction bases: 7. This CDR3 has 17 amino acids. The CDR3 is CASSLLAGTSGTDTQYF. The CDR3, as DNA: TGTGCCAGCAGCTTACTAGCGGGGACCTCGGGCACAGATACGCAGTATTTT.

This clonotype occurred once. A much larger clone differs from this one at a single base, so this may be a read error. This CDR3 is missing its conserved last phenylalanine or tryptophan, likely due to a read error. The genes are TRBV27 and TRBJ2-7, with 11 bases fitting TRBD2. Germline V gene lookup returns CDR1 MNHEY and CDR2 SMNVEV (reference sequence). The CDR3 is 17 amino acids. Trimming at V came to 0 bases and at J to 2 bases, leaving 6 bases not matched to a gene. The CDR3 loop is CASSLSQTSGVTYEQYL. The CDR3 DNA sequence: TGTGCCAGCAGTTTATCCCAGACTAGCGGGGTTACCTACGAGCAGTACCTC.

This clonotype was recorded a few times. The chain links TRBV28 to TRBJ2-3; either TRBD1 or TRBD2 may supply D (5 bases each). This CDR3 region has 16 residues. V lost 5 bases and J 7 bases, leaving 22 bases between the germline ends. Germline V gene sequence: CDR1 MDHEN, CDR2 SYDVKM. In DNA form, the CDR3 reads TGTGCCAGCAGTCCCTATACTAGGGACCCGGTTAATACGCAGTATTTT. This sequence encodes CASSPYTRDPVNTQYF. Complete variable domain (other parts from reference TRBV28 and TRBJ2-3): DVKVTQSSRYLVKRTGEKVFLECVQDMDHENMFWYRQDPGLGLRLIYFSYDVKMKEKGDIPEGYSVSREKKERFSLILESASTNQTSMYLCASSPYTRDPVNTQYFGPGTRLTVL.

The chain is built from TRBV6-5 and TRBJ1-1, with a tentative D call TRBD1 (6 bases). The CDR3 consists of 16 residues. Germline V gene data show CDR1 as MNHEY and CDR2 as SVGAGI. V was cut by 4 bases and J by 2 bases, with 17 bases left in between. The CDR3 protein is CASSSFVARGNTEAFF. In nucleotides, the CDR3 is TGTGCCAGCAGTTCCTTTGTGGCCAGGGGAAACACTGAAGCTTTCTTT.

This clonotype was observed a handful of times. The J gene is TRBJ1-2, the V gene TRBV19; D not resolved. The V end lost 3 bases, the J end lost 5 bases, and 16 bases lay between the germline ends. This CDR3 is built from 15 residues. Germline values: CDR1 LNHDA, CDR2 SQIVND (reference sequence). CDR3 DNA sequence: TGTGCCAGTAGTATTGACCAATCTGGGCGTTATGGCTACACCTTC. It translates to CASSIDQSGRYGYTF.

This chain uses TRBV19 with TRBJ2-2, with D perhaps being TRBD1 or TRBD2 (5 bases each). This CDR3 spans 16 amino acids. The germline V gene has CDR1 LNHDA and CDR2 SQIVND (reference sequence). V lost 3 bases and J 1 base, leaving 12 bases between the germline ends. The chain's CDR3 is CASSIEGPWNTGELFF. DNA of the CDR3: TGTGCCAGTAGTATTGAGGGGCCCTGGAACACCGGGGAGCTGTTTTTT.

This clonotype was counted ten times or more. This chain's CDR3 is CASSSGGGLRSYEQYF. In nucleotides, the CDR3 is TGTGCCAGCAGCTCTGGTGGGGGGCTACGATCCTACGAGCAGTACTTC. V is TRBV7-2 and J is TRBJ2-7; D tentatively reads TRBD1 or TRBD2 (6 bases each). Per the germline V gene, CDR1 is SGHTA and CDR2 is FQGNSA. This CDR3 region has 16 residues. V was clipped by 4 bases and J by 1 base, with 17 bases between them.

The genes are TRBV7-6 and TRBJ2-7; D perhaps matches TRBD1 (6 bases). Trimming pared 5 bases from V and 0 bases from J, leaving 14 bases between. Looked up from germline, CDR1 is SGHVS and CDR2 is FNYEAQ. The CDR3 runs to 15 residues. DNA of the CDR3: TGTGCCAGCAGCCCCGCGAGGGGGAGCTCCTACGAGCAGTACTTC. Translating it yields CASSPARGSSYEQYF.

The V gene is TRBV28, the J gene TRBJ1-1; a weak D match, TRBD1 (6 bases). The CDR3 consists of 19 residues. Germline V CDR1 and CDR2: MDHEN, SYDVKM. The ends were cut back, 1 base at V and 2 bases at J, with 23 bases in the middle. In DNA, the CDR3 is TGTGCCAGCAGTTTATCGCCCCTTAACTACAGGGCTACAAACACTGAAGCTTTCTTT. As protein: CASSLSPLNYRATNTEAFF.

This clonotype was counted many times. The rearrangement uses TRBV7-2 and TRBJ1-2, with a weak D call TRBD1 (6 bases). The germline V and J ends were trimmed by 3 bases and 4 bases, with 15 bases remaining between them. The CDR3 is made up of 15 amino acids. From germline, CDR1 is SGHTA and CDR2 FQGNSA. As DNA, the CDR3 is TGTGCCAGCAGCTTGGGGAACGGGGGCCTCTATGGCTACACCTTC. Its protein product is CASSLGNGGLYGYTF.

This chain's CDR3 is CASSSSATSYEQYF. The DNA of the CDR3 is TGTGCCAGCAGCTCCTCGGCTACCTCCTACGAGCAGTACTTC. The rearrangement links TRBV7-9 to TRBJ2-7; D is unresolved. The germline V and J ends were trimmed by 4 bases and 0 bases, with 10 bases remaining between them. This CDR3 region has 14 residues. The germline V gene has CDR1 SEHNR and CDR2 FQNEAQ (reference sequence).

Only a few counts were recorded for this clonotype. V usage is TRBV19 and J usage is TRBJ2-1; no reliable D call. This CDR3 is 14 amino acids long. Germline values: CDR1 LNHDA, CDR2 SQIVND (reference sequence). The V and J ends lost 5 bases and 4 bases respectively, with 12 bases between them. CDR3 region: CASSLRHGYNEQFF. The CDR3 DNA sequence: TGTGCCAGTAGTCTCCGGCACGGTTACAATGAGCAGTTCTTC.

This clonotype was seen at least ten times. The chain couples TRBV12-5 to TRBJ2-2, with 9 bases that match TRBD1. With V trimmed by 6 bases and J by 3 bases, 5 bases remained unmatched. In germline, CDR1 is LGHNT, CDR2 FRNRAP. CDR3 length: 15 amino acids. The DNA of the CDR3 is TGTGCTAGTGGACCGGGACAGGGTTACACCGGGGAGCTGTTTTTT. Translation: CASGPGQGYTGELFF.

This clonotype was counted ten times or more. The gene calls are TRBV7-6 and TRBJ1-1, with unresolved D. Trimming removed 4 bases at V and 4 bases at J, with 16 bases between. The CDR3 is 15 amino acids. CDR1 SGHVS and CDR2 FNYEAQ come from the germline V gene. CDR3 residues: CASSSQGGVLTEAFF. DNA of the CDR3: TGTGCCAGCAGCTCCCAAGGTGGGGTGCTCACTGAAGCTTTCTTT. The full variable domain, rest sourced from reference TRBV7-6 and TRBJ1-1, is GAGVSQSPRYKVTKRGQDVALRCDPISGHVSLYWYRQALGQGPEFLTYFNYEAQQDKSGLPNDRFSAERPEGSISTLTIQRTEQRDSAMYRCASSSQGGVLTEAFFGQGTRLTVV.